This section outlines one T cell receptor beta chain sequence together with its context. No antigen is known for it. There are 13 residues in the CDR3. Germline V CDR1 and CDR2: MNHEY, SVGAGI. V lost 6 bases, J lost 4 bases, and 2 bases stayed unmatched. The sample comes from a study of graft-versus-host responses after intestinal transplantation. Study at large: Grafts were multivisceral, liver-intestinal, or isolated intestinal. General study points: The study associated peak circulating GvH clone levels with early post-transplant HvG declines.

The protocol was immunoSEQ multiplex PCR, while the TCRdb copy is restricted to in-frame clones and leaves out a portion. The repertoire includes 80,000 to 100,000 clones, 80% to 85% of them detected once, and approximately 18% sits in the top ten. The chain carries TRBV6-5 and TRBJ2-2; 7 bases are shared with TRBD2. Here the sequenced sample was unstimulated CD8+ T cells sorted from spleen or lymph node cells, taken before intestinal transplant. The clonotype originates from a human donor who received an intestinal transplant. The CDR3 loop reads CASRAGATGELFF. DNA of the CDR3: TGTGCCAGCAGGGCGGGAGCCACCGGGGAGCTGTTTTTT.